These 9 T cell receptor beta chains were sequenced from one sample in a study of post-analysis software for immune sequencing data. The study's findings and limits: Comparison of patients with controls showed five TRBV segments more frequent in patients, TRBV5-6, TRBV5-1 and TRBV20-1 among them.

Carried by the TCR beta cDNA libraries were unique molecular identifiers. In TCRdb, the PCR reads were re-called with MiXCR into one record per CDR3 protein. Of roughly 540,000 distinct CDR3 sequences listed, 34% are singletons. These TCRs are of unknown antigen specificity. The sequencing input was blood. All receptors come from a girl aged 2-17 years with multiple sclerosis.

This clonotype was counted between two and nine times. The V call is TRBV15, the J call TRBJ2-3, with a tentative D call TRBD1 (5 bases). V was shortened by 4 bases and J by 1 base, with 30 bases between the two germline ends. This CDR3 comprises 21 residues. Germline CDR1 is LNHNV and CDR2 is YYDKDF (reference sequence). CDR3 sequence: CATSKGPPTSGLWGGTDTQYF. DNA of the CDR3: TGTGCCACCAGCAAAGGGCCTCCCACTTCTGGGTTATGGGGCGGCACAGATACGCAGTATTTT.

The genes are TRBV7-2 and TRBJ1-2, with TRBD1 matching 8 bases. The CDR3 consists of 15 residues. Germline trimming cut 4 bases from V and 4 bases from J; bases unmatched to any gene: 8. Germline CDR1 reads SGHTA; CDR2 reads FQGNSA. DNA for the CDR3: TGTGCCAGCAGCTCTCCGGGACAGGTCCTCTATGGCTACACCTTC. Its protein is CASSSPGQVLYGYTF.

The chain couples TRBV5-1 to TRBJ2-1; D may match TRBD1 or TRBD2 (5 bases each). There are 15 residues in the CDR3. V dropped 4 bases and J dropped 6 bases, with 17 bases sitting between them. CDR1 is SGHRS and CDR2 is YFSETQ in the germline V gene. CDR3: CASSGDGGNLNEQFF. The CDR3 DNA sequence: TGCGCCAGCAGCGGGGACGGTGGGAACCTCAATGAGCAGTTCTTC.

J is TRBJ1-1 and V is TRBV20-1; no firm D call. Germline V CDR1 and CDR2: DFQATT, SNEGSKA (reference sequence). V was shortened by 0 bases and J by 4 bases, with 21 bases between the two germline ends. CDR3 length: 17 residues. The CDR3 DNA sequence: TGCAGTGCTAGAGATTCGTGGAGACGGGTTGAGAGCACTGAAGCTTTCTTT. This encodes CSARDSWRRVESTEAFF.

This clonotype was detected only a few times. The chain recombines TRBV20-1 with TRBJ2-5; perhaps TRBD2 as D (6 bases). The CDR3 covers 15 residues. Trimming removed 6 bases at V and 4 bases at J, with 21 bases between. The germline V gene has CDR1 DFQATT and CDR2 SNEGSKA (reference sequence). This CDR3 is CSAPAEIHSGETQYF. CDR3 DNA sequence: TGCAGTGCCCCGGCCGAGATCCATAGCGGAGAGACCCAGTACTTC.

V is TRBV6-5 and J is TRBJ1-6; D is uncertain. The V gene lost 4 bases and the J gene lost 4 bases, with 11 bases spanning the gap. The germline V gene encodes CDR1 MNHEY and CDR2 SVGAGI. The CDR3 has 15 amino acids. CDR3 in DNA: TGTGCCAGCAGTTCCCAAACAGTATATAATTCACCCCTCCACTTT. The encoded protein is CASSSQTVYNSPLHF.

This clonotype was seen a handful of times. The V and J genes are TRBV4-1 and TRBJ2-7; unclear D gene. The CDR3 is made up of 14 amino acids. CDR1 and CDR2 from the germline V gene are MGHRA and YSYEKL. V shed 0 bases and J shed 7 bases, with 13 bases lying between them. As DNA, the CDR3 is TGCGCCAGCAGCCAAGACGGCCCCCGCACGGAGCAGTACTTC. It is translated as CASSQDGPRTEQYF.

This clonotype was seen more than once but under ten times. This chain uses TRBV11-2 with TRBJ2-7, with 10 bases identical to TRBD2. The CDR3 has 14 residues. Losses at the gene ends were 4 bases for V and 2 bases for J; bases not matched to a gene: 2. Germline CDR1 and CDR2: SGHAT and FQNNGV. As DNA, the CDR3 is TGTGCCAGCAGCTATACTAGCGGGACCTACGAGCAGTACTTC. Amino acid sequence: CASSYTSGTYEQYF.

This clonotype has only a few counts. This chain uses TRBV7-9 with TRBJ2-1; 10 bases fit TRBD1. The length of the CDR3 is 16 residues. The J segment lost 5 bases and the V segment lost 5 bases, leaving 9 bases of the junction unmatched. Germline assignment: CDR1 SEHNR and CDR2 FQNEAQ (reference sequence). This CDR3 reads CASSRPGGTGDNEQFF. DNA of the CDR3: TGTGCCAGCAGCCGCCCGGGGGGGACAGGGGACAATGAGCAGTTCTTC.